This TCR beta chain emerged from a study of cytomegalovirus exposure and HLA in healthy donors. Study context: Ancestry clustering placed 70% to 90% of some 400 genotyped donors in the Caucasian-associated cluster.

Overall study findings and caveats: In a later analysis, about 17,000 TCR beta sequences were associated with HLA alleles at 0.05 false discovery rate. When a later analysis compared HLA-associated TCR beta chains with equally common others, the HLA-associated chains turned out to be more clonally expanded and to have lower generation probabilities.

Concerning this clone itself: Its specificity is not known.

Germline V gene sequence: CDR1 LNHDA, CDR2 SQIVND (reference sequence). The CDR3 loop spans 15 amino acids. With 5 bases clipped from V and 5 bases from J, the junction kept 3 bases outside the gene matches. PCR primers comprised 60 Vbeta and 13 Jbeta primers. TCRdb's copy holds only in-frame clones and misses some; the assay was immunoSEQ multiplex PCR. The sample holds around 150,000 clones, approximately 70% seen once. The sequence came from a human donor in good health. Sequenced sample: PBMCs. The chain couples TRBV19 to TRBJ2-1; 13 bases map to TRBD2. CDR3: CASSPTSGGHNEQFF. Written as DNA, the CDR3 is TGTGCCAGTAGTCCGACTAGCGGGGGGCACAATGAGCAGTTCTTC.